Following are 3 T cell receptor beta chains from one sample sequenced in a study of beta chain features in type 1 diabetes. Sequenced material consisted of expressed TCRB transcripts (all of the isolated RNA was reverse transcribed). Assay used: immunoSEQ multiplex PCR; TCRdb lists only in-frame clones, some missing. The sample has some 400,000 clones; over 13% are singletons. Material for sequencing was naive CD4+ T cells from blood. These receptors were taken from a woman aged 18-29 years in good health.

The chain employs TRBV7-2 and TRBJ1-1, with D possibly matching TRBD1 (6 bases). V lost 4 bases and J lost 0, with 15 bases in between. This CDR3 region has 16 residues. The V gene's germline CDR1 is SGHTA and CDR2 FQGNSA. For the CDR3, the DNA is TGTGCCAGCAGCTCCCGGGGGGGGACAATGAACACTGAAGCTTTCTTT. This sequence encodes CASSSRGGTMNTEAFF.

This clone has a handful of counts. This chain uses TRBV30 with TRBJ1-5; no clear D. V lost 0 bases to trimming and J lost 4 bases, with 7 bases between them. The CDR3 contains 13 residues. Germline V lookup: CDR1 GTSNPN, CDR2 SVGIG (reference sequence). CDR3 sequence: CAWSVKTNQPQHF. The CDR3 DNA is TGTGCCTGGAGTGTAAAGACAAATCAGCCCCAGCATTTT.

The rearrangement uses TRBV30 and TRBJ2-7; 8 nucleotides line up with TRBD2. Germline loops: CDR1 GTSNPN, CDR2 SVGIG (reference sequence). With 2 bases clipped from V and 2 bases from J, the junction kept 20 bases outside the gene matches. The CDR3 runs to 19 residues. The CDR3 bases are TGTGCCTGGAGTCCCGCGGGGCTAGCGGGTGGGATCAATCCCTACGAGCAGTACTTC. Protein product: CAWSPAGLAGGINPYEQYF.